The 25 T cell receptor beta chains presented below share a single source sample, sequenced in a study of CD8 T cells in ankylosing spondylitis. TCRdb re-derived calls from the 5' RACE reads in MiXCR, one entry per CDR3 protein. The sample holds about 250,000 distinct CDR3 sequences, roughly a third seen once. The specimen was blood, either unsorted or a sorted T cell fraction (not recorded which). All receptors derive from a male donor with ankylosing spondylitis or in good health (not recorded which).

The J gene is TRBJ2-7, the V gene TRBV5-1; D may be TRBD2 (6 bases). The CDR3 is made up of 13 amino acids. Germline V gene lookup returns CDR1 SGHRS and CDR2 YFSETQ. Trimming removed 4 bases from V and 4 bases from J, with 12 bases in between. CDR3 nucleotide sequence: TGCGCCAGCAGCGGGACGGGGGAATACGAGCAGTACTTC. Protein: CASSGTGEYEQYF.

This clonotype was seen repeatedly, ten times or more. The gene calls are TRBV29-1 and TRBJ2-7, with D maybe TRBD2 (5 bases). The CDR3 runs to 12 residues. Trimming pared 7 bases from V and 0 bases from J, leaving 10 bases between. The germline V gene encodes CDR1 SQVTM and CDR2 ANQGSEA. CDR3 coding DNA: TGCAGCGGGAGGAGCCCCTCCTACGAGCAGTACTTC. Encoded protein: CSGRSPSYEQYF.

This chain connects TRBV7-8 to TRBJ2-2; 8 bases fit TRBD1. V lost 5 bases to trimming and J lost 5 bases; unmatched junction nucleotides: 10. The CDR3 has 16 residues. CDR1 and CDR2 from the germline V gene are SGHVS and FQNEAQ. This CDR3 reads CASSPTGQGWTGELFF. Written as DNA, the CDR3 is TGTGCCAGCAGCCCTACCGGACAGGGATGGACCGGGGAGCTGTTTTTT.

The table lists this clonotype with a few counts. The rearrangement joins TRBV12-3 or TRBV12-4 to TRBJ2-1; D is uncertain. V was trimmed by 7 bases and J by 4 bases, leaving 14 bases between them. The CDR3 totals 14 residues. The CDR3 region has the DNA TGTGCCAGCACCCCGGTGGGTAGGTACAATGAGCAGTTCTTC. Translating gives CASTPVGRYNEQFF.

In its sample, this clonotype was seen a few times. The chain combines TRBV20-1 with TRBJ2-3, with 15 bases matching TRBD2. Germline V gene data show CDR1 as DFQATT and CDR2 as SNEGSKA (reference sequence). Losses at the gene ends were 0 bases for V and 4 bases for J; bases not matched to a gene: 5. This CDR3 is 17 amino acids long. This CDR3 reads CSARDRGLAGGPDTQYF. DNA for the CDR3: TGCAGTGCTAGAGATCGGGGACTAGCGGGGGGCCCAGATACGCAGTATTTT.

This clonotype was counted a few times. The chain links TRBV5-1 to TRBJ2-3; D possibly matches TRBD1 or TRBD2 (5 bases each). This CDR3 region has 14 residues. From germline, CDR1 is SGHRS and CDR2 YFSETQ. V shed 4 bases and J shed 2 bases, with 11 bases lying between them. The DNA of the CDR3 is TGCGCCAGCAGCACCGGGGCCTCCACAGATACGCAGTATTTT. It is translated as CASSTGASTDTQYF. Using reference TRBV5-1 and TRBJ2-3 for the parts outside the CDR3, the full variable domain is KAGVTQTPRYLIKTRGQQVTLSCSPISGHRSVSWYQQTPGQGLQFLFEYFSETQRNKGNFPGRFSGRQFSNSRSEMNVSTLELGDSALYLCASSTGASTDTQYFGPGTRLTVL.

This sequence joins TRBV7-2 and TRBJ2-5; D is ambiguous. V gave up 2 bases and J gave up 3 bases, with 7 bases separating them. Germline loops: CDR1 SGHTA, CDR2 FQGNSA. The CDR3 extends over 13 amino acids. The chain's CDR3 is CASSLSPKETQYF. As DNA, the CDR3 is TGTGCCAGCAGCTTAAGTCCCAAAGAGACCCAGTACTTC.

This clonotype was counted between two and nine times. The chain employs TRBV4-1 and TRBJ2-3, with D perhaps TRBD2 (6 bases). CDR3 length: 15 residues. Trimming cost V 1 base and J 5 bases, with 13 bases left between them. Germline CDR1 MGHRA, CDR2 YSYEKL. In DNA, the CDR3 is TGCGCCAGCAGCCAAGCCCCACTAGCAAGAGATACGCAGTATTTT. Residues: CASSQAPLARDTQYF.

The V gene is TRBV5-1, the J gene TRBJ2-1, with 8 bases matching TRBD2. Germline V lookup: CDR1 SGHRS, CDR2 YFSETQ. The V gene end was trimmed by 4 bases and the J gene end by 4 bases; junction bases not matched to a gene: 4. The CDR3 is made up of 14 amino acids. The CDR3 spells CASSVVAGYNEQFF. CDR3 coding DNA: TGCGCCAGCAGCGTGGTAGCGGGGTACAATGAGCAGTTCTTC.

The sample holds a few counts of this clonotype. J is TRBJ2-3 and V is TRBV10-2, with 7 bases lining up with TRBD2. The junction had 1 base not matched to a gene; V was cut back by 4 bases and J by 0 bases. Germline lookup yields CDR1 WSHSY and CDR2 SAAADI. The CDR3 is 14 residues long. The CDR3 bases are TGCGCCAGCAGTGGAGCGGGGAGCACAGATACGCAGTATTTT. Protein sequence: CASSGAGSTDTQYF.

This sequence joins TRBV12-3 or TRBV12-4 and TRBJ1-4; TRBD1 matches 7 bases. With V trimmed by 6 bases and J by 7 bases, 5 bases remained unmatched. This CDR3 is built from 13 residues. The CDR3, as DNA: TGTGCCAGCAGCCACGGGACAGTTGAAAAACTGTTTTTT. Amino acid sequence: CASSHGTVEKLFF.

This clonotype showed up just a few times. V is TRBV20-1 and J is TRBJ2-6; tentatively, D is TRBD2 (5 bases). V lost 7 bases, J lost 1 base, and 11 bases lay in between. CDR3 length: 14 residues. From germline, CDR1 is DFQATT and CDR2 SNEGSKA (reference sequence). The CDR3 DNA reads TGCAGTGGGCTCGGGGTATCTGGGGCCAACGTCCTGACTTTC. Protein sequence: CSGLGVSGANVLTF.

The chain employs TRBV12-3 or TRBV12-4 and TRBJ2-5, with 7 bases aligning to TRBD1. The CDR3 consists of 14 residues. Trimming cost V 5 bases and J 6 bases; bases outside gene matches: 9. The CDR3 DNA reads TGTGCCAGCAGTCGGGACAGCGTTAAGAAGACCCAGTACTTC. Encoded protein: CASSRDSVKKTQYF.

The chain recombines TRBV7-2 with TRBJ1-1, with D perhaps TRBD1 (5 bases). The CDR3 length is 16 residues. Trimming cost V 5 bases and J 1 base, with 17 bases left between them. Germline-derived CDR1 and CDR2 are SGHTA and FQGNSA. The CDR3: CASSTLDTITNTEAFF. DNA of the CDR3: TGTGCCAGCAGCACCCTGGACACAATCACGAACACTGAAGCTTTCTTT.

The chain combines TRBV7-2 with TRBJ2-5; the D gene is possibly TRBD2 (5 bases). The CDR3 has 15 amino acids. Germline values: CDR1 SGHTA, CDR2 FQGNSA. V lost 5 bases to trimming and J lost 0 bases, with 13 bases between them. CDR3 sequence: CASSPEGAYQETQYF. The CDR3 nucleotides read TGTGCCAGCAGCCCCGAGGGAGCATACCAAGAGACCCAGTACTTC.

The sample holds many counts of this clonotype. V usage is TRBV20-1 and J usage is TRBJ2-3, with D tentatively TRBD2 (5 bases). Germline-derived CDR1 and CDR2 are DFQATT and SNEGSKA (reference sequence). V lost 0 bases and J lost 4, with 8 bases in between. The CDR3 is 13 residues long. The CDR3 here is CSAREPEADTQYF. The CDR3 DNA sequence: TGCAGTGCTAGAGAACCGGAGGCAGATACGCAGTATTTT.

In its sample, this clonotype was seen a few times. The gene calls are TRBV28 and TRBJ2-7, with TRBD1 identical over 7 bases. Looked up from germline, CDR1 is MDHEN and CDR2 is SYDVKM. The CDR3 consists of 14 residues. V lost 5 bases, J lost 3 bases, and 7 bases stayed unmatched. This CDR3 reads CASSPTTGRYEQYF. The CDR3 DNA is TGTGCCAGCAGTCCGACGACAGGGCGCTACGAGCAGTACTTC.

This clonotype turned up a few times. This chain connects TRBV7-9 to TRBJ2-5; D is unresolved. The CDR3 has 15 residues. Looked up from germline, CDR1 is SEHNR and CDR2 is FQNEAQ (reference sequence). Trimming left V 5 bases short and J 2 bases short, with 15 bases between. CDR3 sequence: CASSPKDGWQETQYF. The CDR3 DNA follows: TGTGCCAGCAGCCCAAAGGATGGATGGCAAGAGACCCAGTACTTC.

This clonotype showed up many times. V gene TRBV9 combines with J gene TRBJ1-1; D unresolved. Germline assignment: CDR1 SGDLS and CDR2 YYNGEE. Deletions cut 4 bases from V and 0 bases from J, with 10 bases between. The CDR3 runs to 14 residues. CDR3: CASSPRTLNTEAFF. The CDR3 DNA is TGTGCCAGCAGCCCGAGGACCCTGAACACTGAAGCTTTCTTT.

CDR3 nucleotides: TGCGCCATCCGAATAGGCCCTGGGGCCAACGTCCTGACTTTC. This sequence encodes CAIRIGPGANVLTF. V and J are TRBV10-2 and TRBJ2-6; D remains ambiguous. CDR1 and CDR2 (germline): WSHSY, SAAADI. The CDR3 runs 14 residues. The V end lost 10 bases, the J end lost 2 bases, and 12 bases lay between the germline ends.

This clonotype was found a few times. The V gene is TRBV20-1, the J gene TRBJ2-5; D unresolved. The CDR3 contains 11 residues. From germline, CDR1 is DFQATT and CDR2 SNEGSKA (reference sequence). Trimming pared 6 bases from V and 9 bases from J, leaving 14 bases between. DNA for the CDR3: TGCAGTGCGCAATCCGATGAGCCCCAGTACTTC. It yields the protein CSAQSDEPQYF.

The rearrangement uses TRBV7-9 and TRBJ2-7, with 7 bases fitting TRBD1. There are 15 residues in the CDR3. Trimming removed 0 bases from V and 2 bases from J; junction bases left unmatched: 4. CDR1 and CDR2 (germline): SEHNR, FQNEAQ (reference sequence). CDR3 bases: TGTGCCAGCAGCTTAGCCCAGGGGGTGACCTACGAGCAGTACTTC. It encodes CASSLAQGVTYEQYF.

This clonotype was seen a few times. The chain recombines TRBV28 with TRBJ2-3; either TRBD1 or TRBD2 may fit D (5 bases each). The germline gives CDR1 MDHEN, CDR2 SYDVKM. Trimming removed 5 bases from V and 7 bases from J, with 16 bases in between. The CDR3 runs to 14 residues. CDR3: CASSPGTSRNTQYF. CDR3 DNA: TGTGCCAGCAGTCCCGGGACGTCAAGAAATACGCAGTATTTT.

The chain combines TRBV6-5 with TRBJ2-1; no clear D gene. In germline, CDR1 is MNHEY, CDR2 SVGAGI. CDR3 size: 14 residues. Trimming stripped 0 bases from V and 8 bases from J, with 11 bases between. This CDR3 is CASSYSWQNHEQFF. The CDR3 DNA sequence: TGTGCCAGCAGTTACTCGTGGCAGAACCATGAGCAGTTCTTC.

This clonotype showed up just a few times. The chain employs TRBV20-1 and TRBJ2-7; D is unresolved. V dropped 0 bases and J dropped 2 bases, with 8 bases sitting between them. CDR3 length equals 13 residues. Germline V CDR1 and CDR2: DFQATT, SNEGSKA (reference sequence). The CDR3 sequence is CSAREGTTYEQYF. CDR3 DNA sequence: TGCAGTGCTAGAGAGGGCACCACCTACGAGCAGTACTTC.